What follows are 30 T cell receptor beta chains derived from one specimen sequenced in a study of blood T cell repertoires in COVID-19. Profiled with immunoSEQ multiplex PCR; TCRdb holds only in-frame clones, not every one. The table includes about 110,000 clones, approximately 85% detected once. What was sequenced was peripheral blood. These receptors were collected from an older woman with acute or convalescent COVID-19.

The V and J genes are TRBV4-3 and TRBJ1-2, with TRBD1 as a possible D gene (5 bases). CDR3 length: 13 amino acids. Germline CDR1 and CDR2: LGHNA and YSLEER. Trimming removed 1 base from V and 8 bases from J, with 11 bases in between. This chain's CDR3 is CASSQGGPGGYTF. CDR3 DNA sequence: TGCGCCAGCAGCCAAGGTGGGCCAGGGGGCTACACCTTC.

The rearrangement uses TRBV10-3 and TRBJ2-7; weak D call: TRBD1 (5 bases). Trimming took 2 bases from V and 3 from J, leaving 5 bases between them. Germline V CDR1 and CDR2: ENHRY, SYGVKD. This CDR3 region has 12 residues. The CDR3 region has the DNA TGTGCCATCAGTGAGCAGGGCTACGAGCAGTACTTC. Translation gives CAISEQGYEQYF.

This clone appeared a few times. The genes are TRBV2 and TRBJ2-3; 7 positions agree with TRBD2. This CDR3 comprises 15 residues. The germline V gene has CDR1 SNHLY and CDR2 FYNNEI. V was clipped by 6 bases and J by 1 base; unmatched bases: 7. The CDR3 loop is CASSPGLEGTDTQYF. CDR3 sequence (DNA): TGTGCCAGCAGCCCTGGACTAGAGGGCACAGATACGCAGTATTTT. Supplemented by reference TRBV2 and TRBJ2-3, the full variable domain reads EPEVTQTPSHQVTQMGQEVILRCVPISNHLYFYWYRQILGQKVEFLVSFYNNEISEKSEIFDDQFSVERPDGSNFTLKIRSTKLEDSAMYFCASSPGLEGTDTQYFGPGTRLTVL.

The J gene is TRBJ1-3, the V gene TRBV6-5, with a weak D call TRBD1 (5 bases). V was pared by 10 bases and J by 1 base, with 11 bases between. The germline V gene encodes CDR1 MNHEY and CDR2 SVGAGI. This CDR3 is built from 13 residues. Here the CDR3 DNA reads TGTGCCACACAGGAGTATTCTGGAAACACCATATATTTT. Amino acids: CATQEYSGNTIYF.

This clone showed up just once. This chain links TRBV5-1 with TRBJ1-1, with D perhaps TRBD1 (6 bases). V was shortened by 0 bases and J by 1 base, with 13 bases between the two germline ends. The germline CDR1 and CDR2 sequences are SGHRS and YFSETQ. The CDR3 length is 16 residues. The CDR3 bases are TGCGCCAGCAGCTTGGGACGGGGGGCGAGGAACACTGAAGCTTTCTTT. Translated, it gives CASSLGRGARNTEAFF.

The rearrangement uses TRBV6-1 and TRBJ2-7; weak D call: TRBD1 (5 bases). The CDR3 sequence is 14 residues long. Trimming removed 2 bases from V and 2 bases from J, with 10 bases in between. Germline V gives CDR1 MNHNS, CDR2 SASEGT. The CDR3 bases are TGTGCCAGCAGTGAACAGGGTTCGGCCTACGAGCAGTACTTC. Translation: CASSEQGSAYEQYF.

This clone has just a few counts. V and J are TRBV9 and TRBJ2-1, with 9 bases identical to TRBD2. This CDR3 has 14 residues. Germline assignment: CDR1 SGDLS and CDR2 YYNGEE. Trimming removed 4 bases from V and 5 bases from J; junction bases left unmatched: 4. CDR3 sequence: CASSLSGRDNEQFF. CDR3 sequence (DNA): TGTGCCAGCAGCCTTAGCGGGAGAGACAATGAGCAGTTCTTC.

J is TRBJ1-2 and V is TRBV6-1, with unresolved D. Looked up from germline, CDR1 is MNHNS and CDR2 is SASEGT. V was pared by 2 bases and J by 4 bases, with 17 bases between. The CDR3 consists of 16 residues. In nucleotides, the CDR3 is TGTGCCAGCAGTGAAAGGGCCGGAGGCGCGGGCTATGGCTACACCTTC. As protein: CASSERAGGAGYGYTF.

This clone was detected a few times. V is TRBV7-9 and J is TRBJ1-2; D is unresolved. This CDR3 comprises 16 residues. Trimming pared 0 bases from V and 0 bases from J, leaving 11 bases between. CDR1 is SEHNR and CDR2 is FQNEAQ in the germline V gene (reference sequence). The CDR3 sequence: CASSLALADPNYGYTF. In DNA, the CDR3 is TGTGCCAGCAGCTTAGCGCTGGCAGATCCTAACTATGGCTACACCTTC.

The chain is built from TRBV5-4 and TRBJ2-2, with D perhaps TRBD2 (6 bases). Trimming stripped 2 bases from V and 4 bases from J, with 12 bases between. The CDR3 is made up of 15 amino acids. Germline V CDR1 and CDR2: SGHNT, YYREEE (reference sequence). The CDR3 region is CASSFLRGGTGELFF. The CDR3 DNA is TGTGCCAGCAGCTTCCTACGGGGAGGCACCGGGGAGCTGTTTTTT.

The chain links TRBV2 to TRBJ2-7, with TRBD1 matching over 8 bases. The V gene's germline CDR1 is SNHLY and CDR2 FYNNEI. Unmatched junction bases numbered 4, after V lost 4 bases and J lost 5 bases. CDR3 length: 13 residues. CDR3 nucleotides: TGTGCCAGCAGTGGACAGGGGCGGAACGAGCAGTACTTC. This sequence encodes CASSGQGRNEQYF.

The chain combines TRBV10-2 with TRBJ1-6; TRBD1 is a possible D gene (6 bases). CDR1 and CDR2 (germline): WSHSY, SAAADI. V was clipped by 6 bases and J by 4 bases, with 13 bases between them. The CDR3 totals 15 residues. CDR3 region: CASSLGQIYNSPLHF. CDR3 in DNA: TGCGCCAGCAGCCTCGGACAGATTTATAATTCACCCCTCCACTTT.

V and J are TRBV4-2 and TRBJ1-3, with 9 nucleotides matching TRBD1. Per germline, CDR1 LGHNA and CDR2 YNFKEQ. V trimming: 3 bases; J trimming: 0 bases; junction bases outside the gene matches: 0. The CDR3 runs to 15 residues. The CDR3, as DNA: TGTGCCAGCAGCCAGGACAGGGGCTCTGGAAACACCATATATTTT. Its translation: CASSQDRGSGNTIYF.

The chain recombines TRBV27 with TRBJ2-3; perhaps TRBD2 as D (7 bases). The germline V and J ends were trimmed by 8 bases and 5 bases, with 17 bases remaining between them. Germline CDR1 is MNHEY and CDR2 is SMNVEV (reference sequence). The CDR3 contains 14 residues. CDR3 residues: CASALWGGKDTQYF. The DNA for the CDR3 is TGTGCCAGCGCATTGTGGGGGGGCAAAGATACGCAGTATTTT.

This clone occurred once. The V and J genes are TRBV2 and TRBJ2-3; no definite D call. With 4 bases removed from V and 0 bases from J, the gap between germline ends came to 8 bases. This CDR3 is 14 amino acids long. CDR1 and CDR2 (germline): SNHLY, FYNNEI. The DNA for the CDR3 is TGTGCCAGCAGTGTGCAAGCTAGCACAGATACGCAGTATTTT. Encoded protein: CASSVQASTDTQYF.

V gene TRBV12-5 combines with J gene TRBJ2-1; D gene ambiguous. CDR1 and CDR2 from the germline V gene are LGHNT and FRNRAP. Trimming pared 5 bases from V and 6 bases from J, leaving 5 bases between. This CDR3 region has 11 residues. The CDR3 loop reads CASGNGNEQFF. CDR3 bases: TGTGCTAGTGGTAACGGCAATGAGCAGTTCTTC.

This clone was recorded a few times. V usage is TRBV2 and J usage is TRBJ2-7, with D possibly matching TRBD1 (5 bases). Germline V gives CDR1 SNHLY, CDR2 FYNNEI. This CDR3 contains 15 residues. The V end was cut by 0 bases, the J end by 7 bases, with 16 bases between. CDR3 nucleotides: TGTGCCAGCAGTGAAGCAGGTGGGGCCCGTAGGGAGCAGTACTTC. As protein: CASSEAGGARREQYF.

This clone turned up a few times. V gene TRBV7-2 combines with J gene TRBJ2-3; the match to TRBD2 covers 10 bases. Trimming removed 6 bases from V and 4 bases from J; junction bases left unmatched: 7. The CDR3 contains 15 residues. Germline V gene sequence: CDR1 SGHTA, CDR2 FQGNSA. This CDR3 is CASSLTSGPSDTQYF. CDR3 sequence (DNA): TGTGCCAGCAGTCTGACTAGCGGGCCCTCAGATACGCAGTATTTT.

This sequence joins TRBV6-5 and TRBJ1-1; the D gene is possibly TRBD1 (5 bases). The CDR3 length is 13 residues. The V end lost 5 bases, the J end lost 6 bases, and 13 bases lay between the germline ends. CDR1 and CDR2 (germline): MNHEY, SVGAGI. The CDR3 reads CASSTGSLAEAFF. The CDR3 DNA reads TGTGCCAGCAGTACAGGATCGCTGGCTGAAGCTTTCTTT.

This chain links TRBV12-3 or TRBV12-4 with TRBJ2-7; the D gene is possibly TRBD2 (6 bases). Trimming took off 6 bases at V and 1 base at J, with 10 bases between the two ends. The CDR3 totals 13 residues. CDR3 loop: CASRDGGSYEQYF. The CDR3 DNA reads TGTGCCAGCAGGGACGGGGGTTCCTACGAGCAGTACTTC.

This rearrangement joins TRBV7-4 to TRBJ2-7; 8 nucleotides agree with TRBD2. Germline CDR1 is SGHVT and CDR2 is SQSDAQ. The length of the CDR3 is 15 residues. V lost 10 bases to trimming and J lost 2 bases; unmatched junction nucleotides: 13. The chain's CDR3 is CATVARGAITYEQYF. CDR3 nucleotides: TGTGCCACCGTCGCGCGGGGGGCGATTACCTACGAGCAGTACTTC. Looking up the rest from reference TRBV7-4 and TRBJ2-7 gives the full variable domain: GAGVSQSPRYKVAKRGRDVALRCDSISGHVTLYWYRQTLGQGSEVLTYSQSDAQRDKSGRPSGRFSAERPERSVSTLKIQRTEQGDSAVYLCATVARGAITYEQYFGPGTRLTVT.

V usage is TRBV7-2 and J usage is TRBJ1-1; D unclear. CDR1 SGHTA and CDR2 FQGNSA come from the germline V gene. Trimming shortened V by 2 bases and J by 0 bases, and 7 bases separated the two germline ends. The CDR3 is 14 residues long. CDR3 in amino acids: CASSLPHMNTEAFF. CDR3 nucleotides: TGTGCCAGCAGCTTACCCCACATGAACACTGAAGCTTTCTTT.

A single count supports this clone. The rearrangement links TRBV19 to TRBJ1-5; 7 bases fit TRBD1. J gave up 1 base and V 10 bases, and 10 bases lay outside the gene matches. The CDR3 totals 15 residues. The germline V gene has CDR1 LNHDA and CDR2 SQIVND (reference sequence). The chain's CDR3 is CATSIQGMSNQPQHF. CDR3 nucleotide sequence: TGTGCCACCTCTATACAGGGGATGAGCAATCAGCCCCAGCATTTT. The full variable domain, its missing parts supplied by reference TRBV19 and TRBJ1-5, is DGGITQSPKYLFRKEGQNVTLSCEQNLNHDAMYWYRQDPGQGLRLIYYSQIVNDFQKGDIAEGYSVSREKKESFPLTVTSAQKNPTAFYLCATSIQGMSNQPQHFGDGTRLSIL.

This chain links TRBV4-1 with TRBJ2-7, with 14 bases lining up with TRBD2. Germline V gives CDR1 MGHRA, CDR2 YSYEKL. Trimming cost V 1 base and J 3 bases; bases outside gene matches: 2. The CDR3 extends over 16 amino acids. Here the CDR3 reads CASSQAGLAGGYEQYF. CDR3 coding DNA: TGCGCCAGCAGCCAAGCCGGACTAGCGGGGGGCTACGAGCAGTACTTC.

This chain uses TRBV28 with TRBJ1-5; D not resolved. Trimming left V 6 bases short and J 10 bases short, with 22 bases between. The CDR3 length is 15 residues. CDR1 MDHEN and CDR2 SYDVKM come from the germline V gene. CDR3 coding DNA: TGTGCCAGCAGCTCAATTTCCGGGGTGATCAGCCCCCAGCATTTT. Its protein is CASSSISGVISPQHF.

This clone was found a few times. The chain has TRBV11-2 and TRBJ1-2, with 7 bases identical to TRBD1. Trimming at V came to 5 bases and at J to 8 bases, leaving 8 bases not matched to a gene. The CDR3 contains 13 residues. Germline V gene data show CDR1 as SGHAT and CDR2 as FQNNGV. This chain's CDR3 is CASSPTGMEGYTF. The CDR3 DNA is TGTGCCAGCAGCCCGACAGGGATGGAGGGCTACACCTTC.

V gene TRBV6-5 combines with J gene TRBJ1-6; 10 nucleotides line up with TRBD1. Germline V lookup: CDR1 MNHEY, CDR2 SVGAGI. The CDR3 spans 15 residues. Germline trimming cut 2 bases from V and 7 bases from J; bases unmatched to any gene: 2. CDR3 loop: CASSYRQGANSPLHF. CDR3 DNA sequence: TGTGCCAGCAGTTACCGACAGGGGGCCAATTCACCCCTCCACTTT.

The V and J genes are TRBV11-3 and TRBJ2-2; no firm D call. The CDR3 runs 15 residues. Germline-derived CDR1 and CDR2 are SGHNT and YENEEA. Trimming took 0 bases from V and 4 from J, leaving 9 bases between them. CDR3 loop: CASSLDPTATGELFF. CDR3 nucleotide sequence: TGTGCCAGCAGCTTAGATCCTACTGCCACCGGGGAGCTGTTTTTT.

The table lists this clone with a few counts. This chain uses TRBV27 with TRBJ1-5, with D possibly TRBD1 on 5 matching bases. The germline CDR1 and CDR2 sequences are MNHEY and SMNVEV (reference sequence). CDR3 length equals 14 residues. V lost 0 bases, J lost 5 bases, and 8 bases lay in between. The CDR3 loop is CASSLSRAYQPQHF. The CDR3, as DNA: TGTGCCAGCAGTTTATCCAGGGCGTATCAGCCCCAGCATTTT.

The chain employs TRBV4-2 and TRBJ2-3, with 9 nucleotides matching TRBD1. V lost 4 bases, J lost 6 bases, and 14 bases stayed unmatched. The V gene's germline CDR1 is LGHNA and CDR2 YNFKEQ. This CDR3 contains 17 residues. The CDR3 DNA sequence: TGTGCCAGCAGCCCAGTAGGGACAGGGTCGGGGAAGGATACGCAGTATTTT. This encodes CASSPVGTGSGKDTQYF.